Below, 5 T cell receptor beta chains from the same sample are listed, as sequenced in a study of CD8+ T cells in alopecia areata. The authors extracted RNA and reverse transcribed it into cDNA as the sequencing template. Using immunoSEQ multiplex PCR, the repertoire was profiled, and TCRdb retains in-frame clones only, with some absent. This sample has about 150,000 clones; around three fifths occur once, and the top ten carry 6.4%. Sequenced here: CD4+ T cells sorted from blood, sampled at week 0. The source of these receptors is a human donor with alopecia areata.

This clone was seen only a few times. This sequence joins TRBV19 and TRBJ1-6; TRBD1 matches at 7 bases. Trimming took 6 bases from V and 7 from J; bases not matched to a gene: 9. Germline CDR1 reads LNHDA; CDR2 reads SQIVND (reference sequence). This CDR3 contains 15 residues. CDR3: CASRGGGTVNSPLHF. CDR3 sequence (DNA): TGTGCCAGTAGAGGGGGCGGTACGGTGAATTCACCCCTCCACTTT.

The chain combines TRBV25-1 with TRBJ2-5; weak D call: TRBD1 (7 bases). This CDR3 is 14 amino acids long. Trimming pared 9 bases from V and 1 base from J, leaving 15 bases between. Looked up from germline, CDR1 is MGHDK and CDR2 is SYGVNS. CDR3 in amino acids: CASGQAGFQETQYF. CDR3 in DNA: TGTGCCAGTGGACAGGCGGGATTCCAAGAGACCCAGTACTTC.

This clone appeared a few times. J is TRBJ1-6 and V is TRBV23-1; 8 positions agree with TRBD1. TRBV23-1 is an ORF, with its function uncertain. The length of the CDR3 is 17 residues. Losses at the gene ends were 4 bases for V and 6 bases for J; bases not matched to a gene: 11. CDR3 sequence reads: CASSRYPGQGFNSPLHF. The CDR3 bases are TGCGCCAGCAGTCGATACCCAGGACAGGGCTTTAATTCACCCCTCCACTTT.

The table lists this clone with a count of one. This chain connects TRBV30 to TRBJ1-2; no clear D. Germline lookup yields CDR1 GTSNPN and CDR2 SVGIG (reference sequence). The CDR3 totals 13 residues. V was shortened by 5 bases and J by 4 bases, with 14 bases between the two germline ends. CDR3 protein: CAWSLESSYGYTF. The CDR3 coding sequence is TGTGCCTGGTCACTTGAGAGTTCCTATGGCTACACCTTC.

There are a few counts of this clone. The chain employs TRBV29-1 and TRBJ2-2, with D perhaps matching TRBD2 (6 bases). The CDR3 loop spans 14 amino acids. Trimming pared 4 bases from V and 4 bases from J, leaving 13 bases between. Germline values: CDR1 SQVTM, CDR2 ANQGSEA. CDR3 residues: CSVGRDGSTGELFF. In DNA, the CDR3 is TGCAGCGTTGGGAGGGACGGATCCACCGGGGAGCTGTTTTTT.